This T cell receptor (beta chain) is from a study of beta chain features in type 1 diabetes. The germline V gene encodes CDR1 SGHTA and CDR2 FQGNSA. V dropped 0 bases and J dropped 2 bases, with 11 bases sitting between them. The CDR3 runs to 16 residues. Comment on this clone: Its antigen is currently unknown.

Study-level results: Cells that show high TCR expression could be over-represented by cDNA sequencing.

Expressed TCRB transcripts were sequenced after all isolated RNA was converted to cDNA. The method was immunoSEQ multiplex PCR; TCRdb's version includes in-frame clones alone and lacks a portion of them. The sample holds 120,000 to 150,000 clones, approximately 9.8% seen once. The specimen was central memory CD4+ T cells from blood. The chain uses TRBV7-2 and TRBJ2-1; D unclear. This TCR was recovered from a woman aged 40 to 50 in good health. For the CDR3, the DNA is TGTGCCAGCAGCTTAGCTGTGCACAGAGCCTACAATGAGCAGTTCTTC. This codes for CASSLAVHRAYNEQFF.